This entry lists 26 T cell receptor beta chains sequenced from one sample in a study of cytomegalovirus exposure and HLA in healthy donors. Vbeta (60) and Jbeta (13) primers were used in the PCR. The method was immunoSEQ multiplex PCR; TCRdb's version includes in-frame clones alone and lacks a portion of them. Here the sample spans some 180,000 clones, 84% being singletons. The source material was PBMCs. Receptors originate from a girl aged 2-10 years in good health and CMV-seropositive.

The chain uses TRBV7-9 and TRBJ1-1; the match to TRBD1 covers 7 bases. CDR1 and CDR2 (germline): SEHNR, FQNEAQ (reference sequence). The length of the CDR3 is 16 residues. Trimming at V came to 0 bases and at J to 5 bases, leaving 9 bases not matched to a gene. CDR3 nucleotides: TGTGCCAGCAGCTTAGCACCCGACAGGGCGTGTACTGAAGCTTTCTTT. This encodes CASSLAPDRACTEAFF.

The chain carries TRBV10-3 and TRBJ1-2, with D hard to call. V lost 2 bases, J lost 10 bases, and 20 bases lay in between. Germline V lookup: CDR1 ENHRY, CDR2 SYGVKD. This CDR3 is built from 15 residues. The CDR3 DNA sequence: TGTGCCATCAGTGAGCGGTACGCGGATGCGAATGCCTACACCTTC. It is translated as CAISERYADANAYTF.

The gene calls are TRBV27 and TRBJ1-2; no clear D gene. From germline, CDR1 is MNHEY and CDR2 SMNVEV (reference sequence). With 6 bases removed from V and 8 bases from J, the gap between germline ends came to 22 bases. This CDR3 region has 15 residues. The CDR3 reads CASSPSLDPTGGYTF. CDR3 nucleotide sequence: TGTGCCAGCAGCCCATCCTTAGACCCAACGGGAGGCTACACCTTC.

V and J are TRBV4-1 and TRBJ1-2, with 7 bases that match TRBD1. Germline CDR1 and CDR2: MGHRA and YSYEKL. The V segment lost 8 bases and the J segment 3 bases; nucleotides outside the gene matches: 15. CDR3 length: 16 residues. CDR3 amino acids: CASSRTGQILYYGYTF. The CDR3 coding sequence is TGCGCCAGCTCCCGGACAGGTCAAATCCTATACTATGGCTACACCTTC.

This clone was observed a single time. The V call is TRBV6-1, the J call TRBJ2-7, with D hard to call. The V end lost 2 bases, the J end lost 2 bases, and 13 bases lay between the germline ends. This CDR3 is built from 15 residues. Germline CDR1 MNHNS, CDR2 SASEGT. The chain's CDR3 is CASSEFGRLAYEQYF. DNA for the CDR3: TGTGCCAGCAGTGAATTCGGCAGGCTCGCCTACGAGCAGTACTTC.

The chain employs TRBV4-1 and TRBJ1-3; maybe TRBD1 (5 bases). The CDR3 is 17 amino acids. CDR1 is MGHRA, CDR2 YSYEKL, per germline. The V gene lost 1 base and the J gene lost 0 bases, with 13 bases spanning the gap. The CDR3: CASSQVVGRVSGNTIYF. DNA of the CDR3: TGCGCCAGCAGCCAAGTCGTGGGCAGGGTCTCTGGAAACACCATATATTTT.

This rearrangement joins TRBV6-5 to TRBJ1-1, with 8 bases identical to TRBD1. The CDR3 contains 13 residues. Germline V gene data show CDR1 as MNHEY and CDR2 as SVGAGI. V lost 6 bases, J lost 4 bases, and 4 bases stayed unmatched. The CDR3 loop is CASRDTGGTEAFF. In DNA form, the CDR3 reads TGTGCCAGCAGGGACACAGGGGGCACTGAAGCTTTCTTT.

The chain is built from TRBV29-1 and TRBJ1-1; a possible D gene is TRBD1 (5 bases). The CDR3 loop spans 14 amino acids. Germline loops: CDR1 SQVTM, CDR2 ANQGSEA. V was cut by 3 bases and J by 0 bases, with 11 bases left in between. CDR3 in DNA: TGCAGCGTTGATAGGGGCAGGCTGAACACTGAAGCTTTCTTT. Translation gives CSVDRGRLNTEAFF.

The genes are TRBV5-4 and TRBJ2-6; 9 nucleotides match TRBD1. Germline trimming cut 10 bases from V and 0 bases from J; bases unmatched to any gene: 8. The CDR3 extends over 16 amino acids. Germline V gene data show CDR1 as SGHNT and CDR2 as YYREEE (reference sequence). CDR3 DNA sequence: TGTGCCCAGCAGGGACAGGGCCCCTCTGGGGCCAACGTCCTGACTTTC. Amino acids: CAQQGQGPSGANVLTF.

The table lists this clone with a count of one. V gene TRBV14 combines with J gene TRBJ2-3; D is perhaps TRBD2 (7 bases). Germline CDR1 is SGHDN and CDR2 is FVKESK. The CDR3 has 15 amino acids. V was trimmed by 1 base and J by 4 bases, leaving 12 bases between them. The CDR3 coding sequence is TGTGCCAGCAGCCAAGGAAGAGGGGGGGCAGATACGCAGTATTTT. Translating it yields CASSQGRGGADTQYF.

The rearrangement links TRBV14 to TRBJ1-3; no definite D call. The germline gives CDR1 SGHDN, CDR2 FVKESK. V shed 4 bases and J shed 0 bases, with 13 bases lying between them. CDR3 length: 16 amino acids. Here the CDR3 reads CASSPYRGSSGNTIYF. The CDR3 DNA follows: TGTGCCAGCAGCCCGTACCGTGGGAGCTCTGGAAACACCATATATTTT. The whole variable domain, filled in from reference TRBV14 and TRBJ1-3, reads EAGVTQFPSHSVIEKGQTVTLRCDPISGHDNLYWYRRVMGKEIKFLLHFVKESKQDESGMPNNRFLAERTGGTYSTLKVQPAELEDSGVYFCASSPYRGSSGNTIYFGEGSWLTVV.

This chain joins TRBV2 and TRBJ2-7; tentative D call: TRBD1 (5 bases). V dropped 3 bases and J dropped 6 bases, with 15 bases sitting between them. Germline V gene lookup returns CDR1 SNHLY and CDR2 FYNNEI. The CDR3 spans 14 residues. The CDR3 DNA sequence: TGTGCCAGCAGTGATAGTTCGACAGACGGCGAGCAGTACTTC. Amino acid sequence: CASSDSSTDGEQYF.

V gene TRBV2 combines with J gene TRBJ2-5, with 11 positions matching TRBD1. The J call may be faulty, since TRBJ2-7 better matches the DNA end. The CDR3 has 14 amino acids. Germline values: CDR1 SNHLY, CDR2 FYNNEI. CDR3 bases: TGTGCCAGCAGTGCCGGGACAGGGGGCTACGAGCAGTACTTC. It is translated as CASSAGTGGYEQYF.

The V and J genes are TRBV5-1 and TRBJ1-2; D is undetermined. The CDR3 extends over 11 amino acids. V dropped 4 bases and J dropped 7 bases, with 8 bases sitting between them. The germline V gene has CDR1 SGHRS and CDR2 YFSETQ. CDR3: CASSHSGGYTF. The CDR3 nucleotides are TGCGCCAGCAGCCACAGCGGTGGCTACACCTTC.

The J gene is TRBJ1-5, the V gene TRBV4-1; 8 positions match TRBD1. This CDR3 contains 17 residues. Losses at the gene ends were 0 bases for V and 6 bases for J; bases not matched to a gene: 10. Germline CDR1 and CDR2: MGHRA and YSYEKL. As DNA, the CDR3 is TGCGCCAGCAGCCAAGATCTCCCCGGACAGGGCGGTCAGCCCCAGCATTTT. This codes for CASSQDLPGQGGQPQHF.

The chain employs TRBV7-8 and TRBJ2-5; D is undetermined. V gave up 3 bases and J gave up 7 bases, with 12 bases separating them. The CDR3 runs to 13 residues. Germline CDR1 SGHVS, CDR2 FQNEAQ. The CDR3 DNA follows: TGTGCCAGCAGCTTCGGGTCCCTTAGGACCCAGTACTTC. This encodes CASSFGSLRTQYF.

The chain employs TRBV2 and TRBJ1-3, with 7 positions matching TRBD1. Per the germline V gene, CDR1 is SNHLY and CDR2 is FYNNEI. The CDR3 has 18 residues. Trimming cost V 6 bases and J 5 bases; bases outside gene matches: 19. The CDR3 spells CASRLQGSAQSDRNTIYF. In DNA form, the CDR3 reads TGTGCCAGCAGGTTACAGGGGTCAGCTCAATCCGATCGAAACACCATATATTTT. The variable domain in full, with the rest retrieved from reference TRBV2 and TRBJ1-3, is EPEVTQTPSHQVTQMGQEVILRCVPISNHLYFYWYRQILGQKVEFLVSFYNNEISEKSEIFDDQFSVERPDGSNFTLKIRSTKLEDSAMYFCASRLQGSAQSDRNTIYFGEGSWLTVV.

The rearrangement links TRBV7-2 to TRBJ2-3; 8 bases match TRBD2. V lost 1 base and J lost 4; bases outside the gene matches: 4. Germline values: CDR1 SGHTA, CDR2 FQGNSA. The CDR3 runs to 15 residues. The CDR3 nucleotides read TGTGCCAGCAGCTTAGGCGGGGGGTTATCAGATACGCAGTATTTT. Translated: CASSLGGGLSDTQYF. The full variable domain, with the rest looked up from reference TRBV7-2 and TRBJ2-3, is GAGVSQSPSNKVTEKGKDVELRCDPISGHTALYWYRQSLGQGLEFLIYFQGNSAPDKSGLPSDRFSAERTGGSVSTLTIQRTQQEDSAVYLCASSLGGGLSDTQYFGPGTRLTVL.

This chain joins TRBV30 and TRBJ1-1; no definite D call. Per germline, CDR1 GTSNPN and CDR2 SVGIG (reference sequence). The CDR3 extends over 12 amino acids. V dropped 5 bases and J dropped 0 bases, with 7 bases sitting between them. The CDR3 loop is CAWGSLNTEAFF. The CDR3 region has the DNA TGTGCCTGGGGGAGTCTGAACACTGAAGCTTTCTTT.

This rearrangement joins TRBV28 to TRBJ1-2; D might be TRBD1 (5 bases). Germline values: CDR1 MDHEN, CDR2 SYDVKM. Trimming removed 6 bases at V and 4 bases at J, with 18 bases between. The CDR3 is made up of 15 amino acids. In DNA, the CDR3 is TGTGCCAGCAGCACACCCCCAGGGATGGGCTATGGCTACACCTTC. Translated, it gives CASSTPPGMGYGYTF.

This sequence joins TRBV18 and TRBJ1-2; the D gene is possibly TRBD1 (6 bases). This CDR3 has 13 residues. The germline V gene has CDR1 KGHSH and CDR2 LQKENI. The V and J ends lost 2 bases and 8 bases respectively, with 12 bases between them. CDR3 bases: TGTGCCAGCTCACCAACAGGGTTATTAGGCTACACCTTC. Protein product: CASSPTGLLGYTF. The full variable domain, its missing parts supplied by reference TRBV18 and TRBJ1-2, is NAGVMQNPRHLVRRRGQEARLRCSPMKGHSHVYWYRQLPEEGLKFMVYLQKENIIDESGMPKERFSAEFPKEGPSILRIQQVVRGDSAAYFCASSPTGLLGYTFGSGTRLTVV.

This clone showed up just once. The genes are TRBV14 and TRBJ1-4, with D unclear. The CDR3 length is 15 residues. The V gene's germline CDR1 is SGHDN and CDR2 FVKESK. Trimming removed 2 bases from V and 7 bases from J, with 14 bases in between. The CDR3 here is CASSQKRGNGEKLFF. The CDR3 DNA follows: TGTGCCAGCAGCCAAAAGAGAGGGAACGGTGAAAAACTGTTTTTT.

The rearrangement links TRBV7-8 to TRBJ1-2, with D possibly TRBD1 on 5 matching bases. CDR3 length: 17 amino acids. Germline V lookup: CDR1 SGHVS, CDR2 FQNEAQ. The germline V and J ends were trimmed by 2 bases and 3 bases, with 19 bases remaining between them. CDR3 bases: TGTGCCAGCAGCTTACTGGGTCAGGGAGGACCTTACTATGGCTACACCTTC. Translated: CASSLLGQGGPYYGYTF.

The chain employs TRBV7-8 and TRBJ1-5; D is undetermined. The germline V gene has CDR1 SGHVS and CDR2 FQNEAQ. This CDR3 contains 15 residues. V was trimmed by 5 bases and J by 2 bases, leaving 13 bases between them. The CDR3 reads CASSPGRVGNQPQHF. The CDR3 nucleotides read TGTGCCAGCAGCCCCGGGAGGGTCGGCAATCAGCCCCAGCATTTT.

The genes are TRBV5-1 and TRBJ2-7, with TRBD1 matching 7 bases. This CDR3 comprises 13 residues. From germline, CDR1 is SGHRS and CDR2 YFSETQ. The J segment lost 3 bases and the V segment lost 4 bases, leaving 4 bases of the junction unmatched. The CDR3 region is CASSRRDSYEQYF. The CDR3 DNA reads as TGCGCCAGCAGCCGCCGGGACAGCTACGAGCAGTACTTC.

The chain recombines TRBV7-2 with TRBJ1-2, with D possibly TRBD1 on 6 matching bases. CDR3 length equals 19 residues. V was cut by 3 bases and J by 5 bases, with 28 bases left in between. The germline CDR1 and CDR2 sequences are SGHTA and FQGNSA. In DNA form, the CDR3 reads TGTGCCAGCAGCTTCCCCCTTCGACAGGACGCCCGAGATTTATATGGCTACACCTTC. This translates into CASSFPLRQDARDLYGYTF.